This T cell receptor (beta chain) stems from a study of beta chain features in type 1 diabetes. Germline CDR1 reads GTSNPN; CDR2 reads SVGIG (reference sequence). This CDR3 has 16 amino acids. Losses at the gene ends were 3 bases for V and 4 bases for J; bases not matched to a gene: 7. Study outcomes and limitations: Whether TCRB rearrangement is influenced by HLA type was left unresolved in this analysis. A closer apparent resemblance between naive, central memory and Treg TCRB repertoires was seen in patients than in healthy donors.

Investigators reverse transcribed all isolated RNA, so they sequenced expressed TCRB transcripts. The assay was immunoSEQ multiplex PCR, and TCRdb's table has in-frame clones only and misses some. Of hundreds of thousands of clones in the sample, roughly an eighth were seen once. This clone was seen more than once but under ten times. Its antigen is still unknown. The sequence was obtained from a man aged 18 to 30 in good health. The specimen sequenced was naive CD4+ T cells from blood. This chain joins TRBV30 and TRBJ2-5; 14 bases align to TRBD2. The CDR3 DNA reads as TGTGCCTGGAGCCTGACTAGCGGGAGGGCAGGAGAGACCCAGTACTTC. This gives the protein CAWSLTSGRAGETQYF.